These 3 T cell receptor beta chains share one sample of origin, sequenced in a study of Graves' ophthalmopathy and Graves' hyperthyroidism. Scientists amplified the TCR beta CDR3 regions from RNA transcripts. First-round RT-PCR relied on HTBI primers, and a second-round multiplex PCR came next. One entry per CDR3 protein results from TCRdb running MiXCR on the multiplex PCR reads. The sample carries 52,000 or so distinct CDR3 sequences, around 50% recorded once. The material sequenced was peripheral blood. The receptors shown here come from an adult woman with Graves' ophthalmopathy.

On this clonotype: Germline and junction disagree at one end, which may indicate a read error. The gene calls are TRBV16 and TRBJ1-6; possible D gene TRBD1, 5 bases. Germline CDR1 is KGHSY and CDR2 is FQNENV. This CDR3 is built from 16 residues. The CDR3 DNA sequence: TGTGCCAGCAGCCAACCTGGCGGGGCGCTGGGATCACCCCTCTACTTT. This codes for CASSQPGGALGSPLYF.

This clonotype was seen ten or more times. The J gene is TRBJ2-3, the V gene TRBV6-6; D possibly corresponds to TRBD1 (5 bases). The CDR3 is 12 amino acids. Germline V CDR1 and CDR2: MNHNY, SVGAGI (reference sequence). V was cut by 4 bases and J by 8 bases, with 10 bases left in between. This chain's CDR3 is CASSLGAVTQYF. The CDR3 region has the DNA TGTGCCAGCAGTTTAGGGGCGGTTACGCAGTATTTT.

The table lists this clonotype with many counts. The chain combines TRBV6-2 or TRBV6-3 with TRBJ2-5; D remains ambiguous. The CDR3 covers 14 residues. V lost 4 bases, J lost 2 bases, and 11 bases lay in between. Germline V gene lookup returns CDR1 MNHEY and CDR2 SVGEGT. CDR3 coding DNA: TGTGCCAGCAGTTCCCCAGGAAATCAAGAGACCCAGTACTTC. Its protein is CASSSPGNQETQYF.